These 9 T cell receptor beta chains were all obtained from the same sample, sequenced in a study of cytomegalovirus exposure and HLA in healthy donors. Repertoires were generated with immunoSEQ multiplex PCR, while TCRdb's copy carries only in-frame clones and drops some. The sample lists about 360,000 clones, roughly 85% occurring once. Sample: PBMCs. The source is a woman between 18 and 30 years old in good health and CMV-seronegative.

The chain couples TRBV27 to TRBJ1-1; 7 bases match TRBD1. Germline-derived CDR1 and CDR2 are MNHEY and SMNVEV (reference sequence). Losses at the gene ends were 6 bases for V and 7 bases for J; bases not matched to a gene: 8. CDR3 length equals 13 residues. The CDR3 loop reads CASRPRTGLEAFF. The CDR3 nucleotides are TGTGCCAGCAGACCGAGGACAGGCCTTGAAGCTTTCTTT.

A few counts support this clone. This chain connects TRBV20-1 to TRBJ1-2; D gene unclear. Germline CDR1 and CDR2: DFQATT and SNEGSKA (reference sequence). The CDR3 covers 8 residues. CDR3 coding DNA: TGCAGGCCCGGTGGCTACACCTTC. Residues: CRPGGYTF.

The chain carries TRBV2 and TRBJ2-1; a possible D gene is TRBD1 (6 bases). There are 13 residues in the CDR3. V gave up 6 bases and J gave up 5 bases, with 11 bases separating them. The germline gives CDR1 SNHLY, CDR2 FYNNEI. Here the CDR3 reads CASSTGQNNEQFF. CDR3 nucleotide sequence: TGTGCCAGCAGCACGGGACAAAACAATGAGCAGTTCTTC.

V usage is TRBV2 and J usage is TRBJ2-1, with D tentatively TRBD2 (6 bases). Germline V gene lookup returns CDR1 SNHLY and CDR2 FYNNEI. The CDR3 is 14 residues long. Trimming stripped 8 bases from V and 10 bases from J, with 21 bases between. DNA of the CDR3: TGTGCCAGCCCAACTAGCTGGGGAGTAAACGAGCAGTTCTTC. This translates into CASPTSWGVNEQFF.

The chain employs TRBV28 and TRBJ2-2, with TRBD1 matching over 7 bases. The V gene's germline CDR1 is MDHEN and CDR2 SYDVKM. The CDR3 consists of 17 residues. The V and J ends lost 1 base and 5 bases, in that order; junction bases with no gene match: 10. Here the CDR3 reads CASSLFRTGVTTGELFF. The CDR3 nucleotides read TGTGCCAGCAGTTTATTTAGGACAGGAGTTACTACCGGGGAGCTGTTTTTT.

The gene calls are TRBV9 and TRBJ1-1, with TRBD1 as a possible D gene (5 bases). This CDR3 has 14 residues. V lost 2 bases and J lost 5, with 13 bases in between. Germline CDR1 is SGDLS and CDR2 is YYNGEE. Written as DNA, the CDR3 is TGTGCCAGCAGCGTGGCTCCTGGGGGGACTGAAGCTTTCTTT. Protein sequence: CASSVAPGGTEAFF.

In DNA, the CDR3 is TGTGCCAGCAGCTTGGGTGGGACTAGGGAACCAGATACGCAGTATTTT. It encodes CASSLGGTREPDTQYF. The genes are TRBV5-4 and TRBJ2-3; 8 nucleotides match TRBD2. The CDR3 extends over 16 amino acids. Looked up from germline, CDR1 is SGHNT and CDR2 is YYREEE (reference sequence). The V gene end was trimmed by 0 bases and the J gene end by 4 bases; junction bases not matched to a gene: 7.

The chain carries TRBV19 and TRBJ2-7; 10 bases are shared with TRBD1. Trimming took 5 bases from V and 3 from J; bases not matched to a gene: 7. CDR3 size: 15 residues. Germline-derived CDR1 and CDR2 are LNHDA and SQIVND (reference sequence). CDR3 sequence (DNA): TGTGCCAGTAGTCTCGACAGGGGGCGACTCTACGAGCAGTACTTC. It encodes CASSLDRGRLYEQYF.

CDR3 in amino acids: CASSGRRAGGLETQYF. CDR3 in DNA: TGTGCCAGCAGTGGAAGGCGAGCGGGGGGGCTGGAGACCCAGTACTTC. This chain joins TRBV2 and TRBJ2-5; 10 nucleotides align to TRBD2. Trimming cost V 4 bases and J 5 bases; bases outside gene matches: 10. The CDR3 sequence is 16 residues long. Germline CDR1 is SNHLY and CDR2 is FYNNEI.